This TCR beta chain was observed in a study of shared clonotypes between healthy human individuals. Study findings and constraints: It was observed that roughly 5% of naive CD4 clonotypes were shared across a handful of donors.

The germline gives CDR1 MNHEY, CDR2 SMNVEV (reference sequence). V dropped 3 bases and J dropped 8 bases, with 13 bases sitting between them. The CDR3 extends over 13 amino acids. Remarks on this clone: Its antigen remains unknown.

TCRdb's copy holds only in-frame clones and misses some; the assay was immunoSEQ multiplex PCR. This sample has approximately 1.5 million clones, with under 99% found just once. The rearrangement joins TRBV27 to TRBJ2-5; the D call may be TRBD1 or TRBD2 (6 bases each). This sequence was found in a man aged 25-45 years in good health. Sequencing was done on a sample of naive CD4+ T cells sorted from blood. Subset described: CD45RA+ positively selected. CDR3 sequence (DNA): TGTGCCAGCAGTTTGAATCGGGGGCCCACCCAGTACTTC. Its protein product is CASSLNRGPTQYF.